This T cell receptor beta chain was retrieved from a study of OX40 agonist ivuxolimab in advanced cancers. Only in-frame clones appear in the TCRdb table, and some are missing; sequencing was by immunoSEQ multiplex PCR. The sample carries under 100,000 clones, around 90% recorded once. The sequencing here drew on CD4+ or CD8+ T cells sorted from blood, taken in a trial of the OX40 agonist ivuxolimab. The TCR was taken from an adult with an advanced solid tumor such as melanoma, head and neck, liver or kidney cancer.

In DNA form, the CDR3 reads TGTGCCAGCGGGCCTGGGTATCGGACTACCGGTACGCAGTATTTT. Translation: CASGPGYRTTGTQYF. The rearrangement uses TRBV9 and TRBJ2-3, with a weak D call TRBD2 (6 bases). The CDR3 has 15 amino acids. Germline V gene sequence: CDR1 SGDLS, CDR2 YYNGEE. Trimming removed 7 bases at V and 8 bases at J, with 23 bases between.